The 20 T cell receptor beta chains below were found in one sample sequenced in a study of T cell changes during pregnancy in multiple sclerosis. The data were produced by immunoSEQ multiplex PCR, yet TCRdb's version contains in-frame clones alone and is incomplete. This table holds around 46,000 clones, roughly nine tenths found once. Sequencing used CD8+ T cells from peripheral blood mononuclear cells, obtained in the second trimester of pregnancy. These receptor sequences come from a female donor with multiple sclerosis, enrolled in a pregnancy study.

The V call is TRBV27, the J call TRBJ1-6, with 7 bases that match TRBD1. The CDR3 loop spans 16 amino acids. The V gene end was trimmed by 6 bases and the J gene end by 3 bases; junction bases not matched to a gene: 8. The germline gives CDR1 MNHEY, CDR2 SMNVEV (reference sequence). The CDR3 reads CASSRGTANYNSPLHF. The CDR3 DNA is TGTGCCAGCAGCAGGGGGACAGCGAACTATAATTCACCCCTCCACTTT.

The chain carries TRBV15 and TRBJ2-2; D call uncertain. V shed 0 bases and J shed 3 bases, with 5 bases lying between them. Germline loops: CDR1 LNHNV, CDR2 YYDKDF (reference sequence). This CDR3 is built from 14 residues. This chain's CDR3 is CATSRDGYTGELFF. CDR3 nucleotide sequence: TGTGCCACCAGCAGAGACGGGTACACCGGGGAGCTGTTTTTT.

The rearrangement links TRBV7-9 to TRBJ1-4; 7 bases line up with TRBD1. The CDR3 extends over 15 amino acids. J gave up 5 bases and V 5 bases, and 8 bases lay outside the gene matches. CDR1 is SEHNR, CDR2 FQNEAQ, per germline (reference sequence). CDR3 region: CASSNTGDPNEKLFF. The DNA of the CDR3 is TGTGCCAGCAGCAACACAGGGGACCCCAATGAAAAACTGTTTTTT.

The chain combines TRBV27 with TRBJ1-5; D call uncertain. Germline V gene sequence: CDR1 MNHEY, CDR2 SMNVEV (reference sequence). CDR3 length equals 15 residues. V dropped 6 bases and J dropped 2 bases, with 14 bases sitting between them. The CDR3 DNA sequence: TGTGCCAGCAGCTTCTCCCCGGAGGGCAATCAGCCCCAGCATTTT. Encoded protein: CASSFSPEGNQPQHF.

The V call is TRBV10-3, the J call TRBJ1-3; 9 bases are a match to TRBD1. Trimming removed 3 bases from V and 16 bases from J; junction bases left unmatched: 16. The germline gives CDR1 ENHRY, CDR2 SYGVKD. The CDR3 contains 15 residues. CDR3 sequence: CAISDPGQGTSIEYF. CDR3 bases: TGTGCCATCAGTGATCCGGGACAGGGAACGAGTATTGAGTATTTT.

The gene calls are TRBV5-6 and TRBJ1-2; 12 positions agree with TRBD1. Germline CDR1 is SGHDT and CDR2 is YYEEEE. The V gene end was trimmed by 2 bases and the J gene end by 3 bases; junction bases not matched to a gene: 5. The CDR3 length is 16 residues. In DNA, the CDR3 is TGTGCCAGCAGCTTTAGGGACAGGGGGCGTTACTATGGCTACACCTTC. Its protein is CASSFRDRGRYYGYTF. Variable domain in full (rest from reference TRBV5-6 and TRBJ1-2): DAGVTQSPTHLIKTRGQQVTLRCSPKSGHDTVSWYQQALGQGPQFIFQYYEEEERQRGNFPDRFSGHQFPNYSSELNVNALLLGDSALYLCASSFRDRGRYYGYTFGSGTRLTVV.

The chain couples TRBV11-2 to TRBJ2-6; D gene unclear. Deletions cut 4 bases from V and 0 bases from J, with 16 bases between. The CDR3 extends over 18 amino acids. Germline-derived CDR1 and CDR2 are SGHAT and FQNNGV. CDR3 amino acids: CASSSWSGTPSGANVLTF. The DNA for the CDR3 is TGTGCCAGCAGCTCGTGGTCCGGTACGCCCTCTGGGGCCAACGTCCTGACTTTC.

This sequence joins TRBV20-1 and TRBJ2-7, with 7 bases fitting TRBD1. The CDR3 loop spans 10 amino acids. Germline-derived CDR1 and CDR2 are DFQATT and SNEGSKA (reference sequence). Trimming at V came to 6 bases and at J to 4 bases, leaving 0 bases not matched to a gene. The CDR3 here is CSADRYEQYF. DNA of the CDR3: TGCAGTGCGGACAGGTACGAGCAGTACTTC.

This rearrangement joins TRBV2 to TRBJ1-5; D gene ambiguous. The V gene lost 0 bases and the J gene lost 7 bases, with 13 bases spanning the gap. This CDR3 is built from 15 residues. Germline V CDR1 and CDR2: SNHLY, FYNNEI. The CDR3 DNA is TGTGCCAGCAGTGAAGCGCCTGGGCTCGCGCAGCCCCAGCATTTT. This codes for CASSEAPGLAQPQHF. Supplemented by reference TRBV2 and TRBJ1-5, the full variable domain reads EPEVTQTPSHQVTQMGQEVILRCVPISNHLYFYWYRQILGQKVEFLVSFYNNEISEKSEIFDDQFSVERPDGSNFTLKIRSTKLEDSAMYFCASSEAPGLAQPQHFGDGTRLSIL.

This clone was recorded once. This chain uses TRBV11-2 with TRBJ2-3; D is possibly TRBD1 (6 bases). V dropped 5 bases and J dropped 2 bases, with 17 bases sitting between them. The CDR3 runs 16 residues. Germline V CDR1 and CDR2: SGHAT, FQNNGV. This CDR3 reads CASSQSGAGLTDTQYF. CDR3 coding DNA: TGTGCCAGCAGCCAGTCAGGGGCCGGACTCACAGATACGCAGTATTTT.

CDR3 nucleotides: TGTGCCAGTATTCAGGCCCAGACTGAAGCTTTCTTT. Translated: CASIQAQTEAFF. V usage is TRBV19 and J usage is TRBJ1-1; D remains ambiguous. This CDR3 is built from 12 residues. In germline, CDR1 is LNHDA, CDR2 SQIVND (reference sequence). V shed 7 bases and J shed 5 bases, with 11 bases lying between them.

The J gene is TRBJ1-6, the V gene TRBV5-8; 7 positions match TRBD1. With V trimmed by 3 bases and J by 10 bases, 4 bases remained unmatched. CDR3 length: 13 amino acids. Germline CDR1 and CDR2: SGHTS and YDEGEE. The CDR3 nucleotides are TGTGCCAGCAGCTACGACAGGGAGTCACCCCTCCACTTT. Translating it yields CASSYDRESPLHF.

This rearrangement joins TRBV7-3 to TRBJ2-1; 7 bases are shared with TRBD2. V dropped 5 bases and J dropped 6; count of bases not matched to a gene: 4. CDR1 and CDR2 from the germline V gene are SGHTA and FQGTGA. There are 13 residues in the CDR3. The CDR3 is CASSPGTINEQFF. The CDR3 coding sequence is TGTGCCAGCAGCCCAGGGACTATCAATGAGCAGTTCTTC. Drawing the rest from reference TRBV7-3 and TRBJ2-1, the complete variable domain is GAGVSQTPSNKVTEKGKYVELRCDPISGHTALYWYRQSLGQGPEFLIYFQGTGAADDSGLPNDRFFAVRPEGSVSTLKIQRTERGDSAVYLCASSPGTINEQFFGPGTRLTVL.

This clone was observed once. This chain connects TRBV7-8 to TRBJ1-2; D might be TRBD1 (5 bases). The V end was cut by 2 bases, the J end by 4 bases, with 14 bases between. This CDR3 has 15 residues. Germline V gives CDR1 SGHVS, CDR2 FQNEAQ. In DNA, the CDR3 is TGTGCCAGCAGCTTAAGTCCCGGGGGGAGCTATGGCTACACCTTC. This encodes CASSLSPGGSYGYTF.

The chain joins TRBV5-1 to TRBJ1-4; TRBD1 matches at 11 bases. The germline V gene encodes CDR1 SGHRS and CDR2 YFSETQ. Trimming at V came to 4 bases and at J to 2 bases, leaving 4 bases not matched to a gene. This CDR3 is built from 16 residues. The CDR3 spells CASSPGQGATNEKLFF. For the CDR3, the DNA is TGCGCCAGCAGCCCCGGACAGGGGGCGACTAATGAAAAACTGTTTTTT.

CDR3 nucleotides: TGTGCCAGCAAACCCTACGGACAGAACACTGAAGCTTTCTTT. Residues: CASKPYGQNTEAFF. The genes are TRBV2 and TRBJ1-1; possibly TRBD1 for D (5 bases). Trimming cost V 7 bases and J 1 base, with 13 bases left between them. Germline CDR1 is SNHLY and CDR2 is FYNNEI. The CDR3 is 14 amino acids.

The gene calls are TRBV5-1 and TRBJ1-2; 9 bases fit TRBD1. Germline V gives CDR1 SGHRS, CDR2 YFSETQ. The V and J ends lost 4 bases and 6 bases, in that order; junction bases with no gene match: 4. The CDR3 runs 13 residues. The CDR3 loop is CASSPTGGDGYTF. The DNA for the CDR3 is TGCGCCAGCAGCCCCACAGGGGGCGATGGCTACACCTTC.

This sequence joins TRBV4-2 and TRBJ1-6, with no clear D. The CDR3 loop spans 16 amino acids. Trimming took 0 bases from V and 3 from J, leaving 9 bases between them. The germline gives CDR1 LGHNA, CDR2 YNFKEQ. DNA for the CDR3: TGTGCCAGCAGCCAAGACCCAGGACTCTATAATTCACCCCTCCACTTT. This gives the protein CASSQDPGLYNSPLHF.

The chain links TRBV7-8 to TRBJ2-7; 13 bases line up with TRBD2. The CDR3 is made up of 16 amino acids. Germline V lookup: CDR1 SGHVS, CDR2 FQNEAQ. V shed 6 bases and J 0 bases; nucleotides not matched to a gene: 5. DNA for the CDR3: TGTGCCAGCAGAGGAGGACTAGCGGGGGCCTCCTACGAGCAGTACTTC. Its translation is CASRGGLAGASYEQYF.

This clone was recorded only once. The genes are TRBV2 and TRBJ1-2, with D perhaps matching TRBD1 (6 bases). Trimming removed 8 bases from V and 6 bases from J, with 19 bases in between. The CDR3 is made up of 14 amino acids. Germline V CDR1 and CDR2: SNHLY, FYNNEI. CDR3 DNA sequence: TGTGCCAGCCAAGGGTTCGTATCAGGGGATGGCTACACCTTC. It encodes CASQGFVSGDGYTF. Variable domain in full (rest from reference TRBV2 and TRBJ1-2): EPEVTQTPSHQVTQMGQEVILRCVPISNHLYFYWYRQILGQKVEFLVSFYNNEISEKSEIFDDQFSVERPDGSNFTLKIRSTKLEDSAMYFCASQGFVSGDGYTFGSGTRLTVV.